This T cell receptor (beta chain) was observed in a study of blood T cell repertoires in COVID-19. Trimming took 6 bases from V and 0 from J, leaving 10 bases between them. Germline V gene sequence: CDR1 SGHTA, CDR2 FQGNSA. The CDR3 runs to 14 residues. Source study methods: Reference gene primer amplification gave nucleated cell count estimates. Generated by immunoSEQ multiplex PCR, the TCRdb table keeps only in-frame clones and is missing some. That table is the source of V, J and clone size, and D and trimming were worked out from the DNA. The data hold some 270,000 clones, with roughly 90% observed a single time.

The TCR comes from a woman aged 60-75 years who had recovered from COVID-19. Material: PBMCs or T cells enriched from blood (not recorded which). The chain combines TRBV7-2 with TRBJ2-3, with a tentative D call TRBD1 (6 bases). The CDR3 loop is CASRTGHSTDTQYF. In nucleotides, the CDR3 is TGTGCCAGCAGAACGGGACACAGCACAGATACGCAGTATTTT.